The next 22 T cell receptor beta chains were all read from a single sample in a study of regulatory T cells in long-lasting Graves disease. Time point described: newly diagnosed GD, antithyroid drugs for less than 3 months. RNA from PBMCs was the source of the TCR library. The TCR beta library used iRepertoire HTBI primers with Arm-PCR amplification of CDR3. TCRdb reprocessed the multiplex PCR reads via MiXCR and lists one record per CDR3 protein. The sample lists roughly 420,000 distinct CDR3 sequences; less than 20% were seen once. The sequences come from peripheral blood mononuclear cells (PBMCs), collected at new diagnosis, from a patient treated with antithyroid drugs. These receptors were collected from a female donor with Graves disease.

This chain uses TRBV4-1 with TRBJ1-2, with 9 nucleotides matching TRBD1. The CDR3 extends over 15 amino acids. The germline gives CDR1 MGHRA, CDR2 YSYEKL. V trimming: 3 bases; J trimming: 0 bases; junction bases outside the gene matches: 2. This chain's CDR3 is CASSQGQGPNYGYTF. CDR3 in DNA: TGCGCCAGCAGCCAGGGACAGGGCCCTAACTATGGCTACACCTTC.

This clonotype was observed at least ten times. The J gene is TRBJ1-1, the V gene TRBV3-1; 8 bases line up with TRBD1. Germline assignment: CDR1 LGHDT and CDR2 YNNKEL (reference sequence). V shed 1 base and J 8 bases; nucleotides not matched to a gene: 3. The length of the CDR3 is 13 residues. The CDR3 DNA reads TGTGCCAGCAGCCAAGGTCGGGACAGGGAAGCTTTCTTT. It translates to CASSQGRDREAFF.

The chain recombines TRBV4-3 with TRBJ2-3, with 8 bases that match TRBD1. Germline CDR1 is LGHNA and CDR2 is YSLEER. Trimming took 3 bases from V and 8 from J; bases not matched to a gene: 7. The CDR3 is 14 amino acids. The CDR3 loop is CASSQTFGQGTQYF. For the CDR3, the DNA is TGCGCCAGCAGCCAGACATTTGGACAGGGTACGCAGTATTTT.

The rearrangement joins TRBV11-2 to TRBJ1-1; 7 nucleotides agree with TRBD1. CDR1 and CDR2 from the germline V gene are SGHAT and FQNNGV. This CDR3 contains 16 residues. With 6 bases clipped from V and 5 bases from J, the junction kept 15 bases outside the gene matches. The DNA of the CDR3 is TGTGCCAGCAGATTTACCCCATTACAGGGGTTGACTGAAGCTTTCTTT. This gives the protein CASRFTPLQGLTEAFF.

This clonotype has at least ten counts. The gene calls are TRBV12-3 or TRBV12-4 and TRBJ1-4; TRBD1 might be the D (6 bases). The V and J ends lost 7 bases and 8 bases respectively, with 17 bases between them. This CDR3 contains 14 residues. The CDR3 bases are TGTGCCAGCACCCAGGCCTGGGGGCGAGAAAAACTGTTTTTT. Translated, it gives CASTQAWGREKLFF.

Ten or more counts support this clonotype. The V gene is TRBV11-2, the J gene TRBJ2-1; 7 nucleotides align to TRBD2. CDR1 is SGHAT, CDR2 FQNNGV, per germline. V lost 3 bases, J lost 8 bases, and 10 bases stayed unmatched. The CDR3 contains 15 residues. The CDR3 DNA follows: TGTGCCAGCAGCTTCCGGGACTACCCAAAGGATGAGCAGTTCTTC. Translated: CASSFRDYPKDEQFF.

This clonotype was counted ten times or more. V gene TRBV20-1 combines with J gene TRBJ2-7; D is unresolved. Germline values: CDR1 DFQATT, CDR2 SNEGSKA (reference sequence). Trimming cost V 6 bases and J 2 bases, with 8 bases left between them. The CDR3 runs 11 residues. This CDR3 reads CSARAAYEQYF. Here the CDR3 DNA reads TGCAGTGCCCGCGCCGCCTACGAGCAGTACTTC.

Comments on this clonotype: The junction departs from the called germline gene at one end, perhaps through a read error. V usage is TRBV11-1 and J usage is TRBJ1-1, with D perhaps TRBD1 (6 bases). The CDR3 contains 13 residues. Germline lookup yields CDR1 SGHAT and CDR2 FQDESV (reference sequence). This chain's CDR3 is CASSLDRAAEALF. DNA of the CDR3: TGTGCCAGCAGCTTGGACAGAGCGGCTGAAGCTCTCTTT.

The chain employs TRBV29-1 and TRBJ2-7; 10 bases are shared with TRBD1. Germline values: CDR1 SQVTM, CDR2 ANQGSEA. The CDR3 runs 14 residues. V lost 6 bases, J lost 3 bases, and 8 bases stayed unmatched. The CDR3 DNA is TGCAGCGTCGGGGGGACAGGGGCGGTCTACGAGCAGTACTTC. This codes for CSVGGTGAVYEQYF.

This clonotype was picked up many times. CDR3 bases: TGTGCCAGCAGCTCAAATCCCATACCGGGCACCGGGGAGCTGTTTTTT. This translates into CASSSNPIPGTGELFF. The chain links TRBV11-3 to TRBJ2-2, with no clear D. The V gene lost 4 bases and the J gene lost 4 bases, with 16 bases spanning the gap. Germline V gene sequence: CDR1 SGHNT, CDR2 YENEEA. The CDR3 runs to 16 residues.

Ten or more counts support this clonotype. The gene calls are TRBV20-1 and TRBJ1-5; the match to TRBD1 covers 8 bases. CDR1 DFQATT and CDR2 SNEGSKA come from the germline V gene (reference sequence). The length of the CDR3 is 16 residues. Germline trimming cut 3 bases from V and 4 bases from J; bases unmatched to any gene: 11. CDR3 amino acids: CSARDGTGTINQPQHF. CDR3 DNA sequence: TGCAGTGCTAGGGACGGGACAGGAACGATAAATCAGCCCCAGCATTTT.

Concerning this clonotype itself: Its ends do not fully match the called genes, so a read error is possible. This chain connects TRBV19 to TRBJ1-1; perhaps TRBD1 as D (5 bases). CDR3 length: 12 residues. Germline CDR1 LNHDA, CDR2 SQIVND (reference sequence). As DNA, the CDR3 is TGTGCCAGTAGTATCTCCGGGGACGTCTCGATCTTT. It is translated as CASSISGDVSIF.

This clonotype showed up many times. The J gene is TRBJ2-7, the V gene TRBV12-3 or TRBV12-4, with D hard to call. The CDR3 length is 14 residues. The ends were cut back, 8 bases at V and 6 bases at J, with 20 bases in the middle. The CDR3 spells CASCSGRSRAEQYF. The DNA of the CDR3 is TGTGCCAGCTGCTCCGGGCGGAGCCGGGCCGAGCAGTACTTC.

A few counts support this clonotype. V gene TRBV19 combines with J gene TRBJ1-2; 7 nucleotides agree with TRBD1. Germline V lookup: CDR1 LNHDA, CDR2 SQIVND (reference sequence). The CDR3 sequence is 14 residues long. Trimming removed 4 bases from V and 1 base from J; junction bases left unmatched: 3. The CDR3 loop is CASSTRQGNYGYTF. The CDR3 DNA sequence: TGTGCCAGTAGTACGAGACAGGGTAACTATGGCTACACCTTC.

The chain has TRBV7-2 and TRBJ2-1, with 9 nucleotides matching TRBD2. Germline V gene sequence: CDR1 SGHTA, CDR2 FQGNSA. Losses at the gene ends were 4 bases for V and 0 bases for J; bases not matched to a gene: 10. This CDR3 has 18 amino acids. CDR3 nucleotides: TGTGCCAGCAGCTCCATACGACTAGCGGAGAGCTCCTACAATGAGCAGTTCTTC. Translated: CASSSIRLAESSYNEQFF.

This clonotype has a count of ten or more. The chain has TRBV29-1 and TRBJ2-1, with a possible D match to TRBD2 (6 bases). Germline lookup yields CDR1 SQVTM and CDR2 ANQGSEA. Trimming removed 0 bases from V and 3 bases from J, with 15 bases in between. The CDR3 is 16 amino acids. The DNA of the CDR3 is TGCAGCGTTGAAGATTTTTGGGTGCGGGACTACAATGAGCAGTTCTTC. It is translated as CSVEDFWVRDYNEQFF.

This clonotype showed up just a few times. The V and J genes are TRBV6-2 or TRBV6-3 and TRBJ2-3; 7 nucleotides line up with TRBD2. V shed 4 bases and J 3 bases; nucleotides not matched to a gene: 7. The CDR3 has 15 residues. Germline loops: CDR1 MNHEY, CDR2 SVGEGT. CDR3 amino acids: CASSSPLAATDTQYF. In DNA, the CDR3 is TGTGCCAGCAGTTCCCCGCTAGCGGCAACAGATACGCAGTATTTT.

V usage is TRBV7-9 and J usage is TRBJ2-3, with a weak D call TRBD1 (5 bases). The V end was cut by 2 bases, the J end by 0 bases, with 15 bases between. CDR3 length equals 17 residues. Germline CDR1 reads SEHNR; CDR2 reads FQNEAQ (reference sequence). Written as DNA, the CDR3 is TGTGCCAGCAGCTTAAGGGCAGGGATAACTAGCACAGATACGCAGTATTTT. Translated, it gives CASSLRAGITSTDTQYF.

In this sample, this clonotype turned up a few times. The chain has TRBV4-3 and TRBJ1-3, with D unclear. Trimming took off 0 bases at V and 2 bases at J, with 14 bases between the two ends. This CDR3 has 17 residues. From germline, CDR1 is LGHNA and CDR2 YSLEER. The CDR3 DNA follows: TGCGCCAGCAGCCAAGAAGTGGCTAGGCCCACTGGAAACACCATATATTTT. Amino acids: CASSQEVARPTGNTIYF.

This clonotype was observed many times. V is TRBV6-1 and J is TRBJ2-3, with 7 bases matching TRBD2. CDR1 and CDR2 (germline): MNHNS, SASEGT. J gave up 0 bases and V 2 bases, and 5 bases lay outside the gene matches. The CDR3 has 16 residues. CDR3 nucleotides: TGTGCCAGCAGTGAAAGGGTTAGCGGGAGCACAGATACGCAGTATTTT. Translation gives CASSERVSGSTDTQYF.

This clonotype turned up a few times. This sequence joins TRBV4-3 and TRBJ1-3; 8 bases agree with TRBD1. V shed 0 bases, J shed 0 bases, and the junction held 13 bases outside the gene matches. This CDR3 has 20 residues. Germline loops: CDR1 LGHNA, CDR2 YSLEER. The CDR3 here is CASSQEATTGGPYSGNTIYF. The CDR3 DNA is TGCGCCAGCAGCCAAGAGGCGACTACAGGGGGTCCATACTCTGGAAACACCATATATTTT.

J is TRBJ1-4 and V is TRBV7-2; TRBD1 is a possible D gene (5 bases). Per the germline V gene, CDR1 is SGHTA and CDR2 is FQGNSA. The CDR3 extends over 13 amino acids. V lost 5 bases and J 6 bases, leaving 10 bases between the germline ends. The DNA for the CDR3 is TGTGCCAGCAGCCTTCAGGGTTATGAAAAACTGTTTTTT. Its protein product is CASSLQGYEKLFF.